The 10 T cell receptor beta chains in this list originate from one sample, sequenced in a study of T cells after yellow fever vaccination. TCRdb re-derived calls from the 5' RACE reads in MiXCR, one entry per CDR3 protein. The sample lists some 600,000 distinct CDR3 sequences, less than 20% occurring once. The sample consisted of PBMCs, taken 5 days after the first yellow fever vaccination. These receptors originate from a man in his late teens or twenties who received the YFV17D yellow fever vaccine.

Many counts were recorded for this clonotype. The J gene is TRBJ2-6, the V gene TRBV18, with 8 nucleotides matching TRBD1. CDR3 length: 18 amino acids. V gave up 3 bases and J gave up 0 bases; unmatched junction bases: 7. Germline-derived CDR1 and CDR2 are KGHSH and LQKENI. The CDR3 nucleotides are TGTGCCAGCTCACCGGTACCACAGGGGGACTCTGGGGCCAACGTCCTGACTTTC. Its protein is CASSPVPQGDSGANVLTF. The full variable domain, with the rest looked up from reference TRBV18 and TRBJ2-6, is NAGVMQNPRHLVRRRGQEARLRCSPMKGHSHVYWYRQLPEEGLKFMVYLQKENIIDESGMPKERFSAEFPKEGPSILRIQQVVRGDSAAYFCASSPVPQGDSGANVLTFGAGSRLTVL.

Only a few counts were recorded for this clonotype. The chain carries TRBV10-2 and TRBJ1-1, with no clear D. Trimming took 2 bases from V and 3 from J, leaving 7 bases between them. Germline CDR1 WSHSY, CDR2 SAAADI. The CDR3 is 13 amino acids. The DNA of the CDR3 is TGCGCCAGCAGTGAGATACGGGACACTGAAGCTTTCTTT. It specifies CASSEIRDTEAFF.

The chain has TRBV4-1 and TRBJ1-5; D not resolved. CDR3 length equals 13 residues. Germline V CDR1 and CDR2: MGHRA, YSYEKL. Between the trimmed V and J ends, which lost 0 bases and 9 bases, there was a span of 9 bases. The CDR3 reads CASSQDSQRPQHF. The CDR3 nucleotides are TGCGCCAGCAGCCAAGATTCCCAGAGGCCCCAGCATTTT.

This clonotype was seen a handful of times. DNA of the CDR3: TGTGCCAGTACCCCGGGAGGGGCCCCCACCGGGGAGCTGTTTTTT. Translating gives CASTPGGAPTGELFF. V usage is TRBV19 and J usage is TRBJ2-2, with 8 bases aligning to TRBD2. The CDR3 runs to 15 residues. After removal of 7 bases from V and 4 bases from J, the junction contained 8 bases not matched to a gene. Germline CDR1 LNHDA, CDR2 SQIVND (reference sequence).

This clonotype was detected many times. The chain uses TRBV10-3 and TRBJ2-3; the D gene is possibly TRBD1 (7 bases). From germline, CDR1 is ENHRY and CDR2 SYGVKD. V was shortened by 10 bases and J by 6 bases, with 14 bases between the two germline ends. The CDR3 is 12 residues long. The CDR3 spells CASGQEGDTQYF. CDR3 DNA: TGTGCCAGCGGACAGGAGGGGGATACGCAGTATTTT.

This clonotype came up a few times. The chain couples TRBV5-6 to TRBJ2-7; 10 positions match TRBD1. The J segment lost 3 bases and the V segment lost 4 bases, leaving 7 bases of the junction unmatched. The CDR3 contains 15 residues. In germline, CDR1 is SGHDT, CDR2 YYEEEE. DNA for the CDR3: TGTGCCAGCAGCCCCGCCGGACAGGGGGTCTACGAGCAGTACTTC. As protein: CASSPAGQGVYEQYF.

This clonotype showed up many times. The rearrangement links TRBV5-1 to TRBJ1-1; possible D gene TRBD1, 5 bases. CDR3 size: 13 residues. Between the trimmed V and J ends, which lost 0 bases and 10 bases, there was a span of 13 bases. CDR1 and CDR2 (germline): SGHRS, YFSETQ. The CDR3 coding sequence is TGCGCCAGCAGCTTGGGAACAGGTTCGGGAGCTTTCTTT. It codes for CASSLGTGSGAFF.

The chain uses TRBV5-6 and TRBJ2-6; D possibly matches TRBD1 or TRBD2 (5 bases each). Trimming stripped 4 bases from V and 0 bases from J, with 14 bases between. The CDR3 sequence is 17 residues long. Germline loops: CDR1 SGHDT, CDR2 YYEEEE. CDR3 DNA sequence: TGTGCCAGCAGCGGCAGAAGGGGACCCTCTGGGGCCAACGTCCTGACTTTC. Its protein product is CASSGRRGPSGANVLTF.

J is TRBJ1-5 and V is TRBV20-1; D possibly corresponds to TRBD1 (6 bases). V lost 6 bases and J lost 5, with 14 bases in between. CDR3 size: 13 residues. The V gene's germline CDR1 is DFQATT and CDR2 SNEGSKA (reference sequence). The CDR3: CSALAGAHQPQHF. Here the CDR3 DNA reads TGCAGTGCCCTGGCGGGGGCCCATCAGCCCCAGCATTTT.

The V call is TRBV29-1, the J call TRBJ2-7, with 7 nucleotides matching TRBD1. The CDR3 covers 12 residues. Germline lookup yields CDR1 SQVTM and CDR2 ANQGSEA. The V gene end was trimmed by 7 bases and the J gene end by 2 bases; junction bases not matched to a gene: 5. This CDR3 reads CSAVGQTYEQYF. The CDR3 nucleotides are TGCAGCGCCGTGGGACAGACCTACGAGCAGTACTTC.